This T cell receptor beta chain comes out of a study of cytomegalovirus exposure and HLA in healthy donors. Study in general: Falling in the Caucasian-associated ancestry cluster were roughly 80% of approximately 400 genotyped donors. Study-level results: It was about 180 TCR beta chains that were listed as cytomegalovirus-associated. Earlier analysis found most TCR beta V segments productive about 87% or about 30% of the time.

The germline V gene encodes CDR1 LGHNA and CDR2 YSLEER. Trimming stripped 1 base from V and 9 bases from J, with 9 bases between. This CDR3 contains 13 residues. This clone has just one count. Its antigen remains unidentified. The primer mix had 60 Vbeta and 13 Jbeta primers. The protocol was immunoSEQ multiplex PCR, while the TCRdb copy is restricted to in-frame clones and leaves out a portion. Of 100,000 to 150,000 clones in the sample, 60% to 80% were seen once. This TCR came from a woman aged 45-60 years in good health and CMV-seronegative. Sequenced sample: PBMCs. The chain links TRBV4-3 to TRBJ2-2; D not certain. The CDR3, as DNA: TGCGCCAGCAGCCAAGGGGCCCTCCGGGAGCTGTTTTTT. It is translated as CASSQGALRELFF.